This T cell receptor (beta chain) was sequenced for a study of shared clonotypes between healthy human individuals (TCRdb year 2020). Context from the whole study: The cohort comprised two women and a few men aged 18 to 49 years. For each donor, CD4 naive and CD4 memory were each given three plates, CD8 naive was given two plates, and CD8 memory was given one plate. To estimate repertoire size and how much clonotype sharing occurs between individuals, the study deeply sequenced the blood TCR repertoires of roughly 5 healthy adults. To increase sequencing depth and limit assay-specific biases, TCR repertoire library preparation and sequencing were carried out by different laboratories using diverse techniques. Between about 0.9 and 10 billion PBMCs per donor were obtained by leukapheresis. Here is what the overall study found, with its caveats: Naive subsets generally had larger estimated clonotype richness than memory subsets did. Across four donors, around 5% of naive CD4, approximately 3.6% of naive CD8, 2% to 2.5% of memory CD4, and approximately 0.4% of memory CD8 clonotypes were shared. Sampling was restricted to blood, and TCR repertoires in tissues likely differ from the TCR repertoires found in blood. Higher generation probabilities were observed for clonotypes shared by all four sorted-subset donors than for non-shared clonotypes. Incomplete sequencing was indicated by rarefaction of sorted-subset datasets, despite the large sequencing depth. Because the study included only a small number of donors, the genetic and exposure-history diversity represented was limited. Pairwise subsampling led to the expectation that sequencing depth would affect the degree of clonotype sharing among donors.

Using the deep immunoSEQ assay, TCR CDR3 regions were amplified from genomic DNA by multiplex PCR. Genomic DNA extracted from each cell subset was distributed evenly over all wells of several immunoSEQ 96-well plates, and each plate served as one replicate. Each replicate PCR for sorted subsets received roughly 0.2 ug genomic DNA, equal to about 30,000 T cell genomes. The purified libraries were quantified using a Qubit 3.0 fluorometer, sized with a Bioanalyzer 2100, and then quantified again using the KAPA Library Quantification kit. A separate single-read 150-cycle Illumina NextSeq 550 flow cell was used to sequence each immunoSEQ 96-well plate. As for the original processing: The immunoSEQ output contained only junctional sequences without quality scores, so filtering could not match that applied to full-length reads. To assign V/J genes and CDR3, sequences were annotated against IMGT germline references using PyIR, a Python wrapper for IgBLAST v1.9. Reads with weak V/J assignments (E-value above 1e-6), missing CDR3, stop codons, out-of-frame junctions, or ambiguous translated residues were removed. A V3J clonotype was defined by an identical inferred V gene, J gene, and CDR3 amino acid sequence. Percentage overlap between repertoires was calculated by dividing the number of shared unique clonotypes by the size of the smaller repertoire. Richness of each repertoire was evaluated using RTK rarefaction, the Chao1 estimator, and Recon v2.1 estimates of unobserved clonotypes. Generation probabilities for all TCRbeta clonotypes obtained by the gDNA method from a few donors were computed using OLGA. Entries here come from immuneACCESS through TCRdb and include only in-frame sequences with V and J called. Some clones fail to appear in such tables; in the studies checked, an unresolved V gene covers under half of the shortfall, and the cause of the remainder is unknown. The DNA was the basis for D and trimming; V, J and clone size are from that table. This sample holds some 120,000 clones; about 71% were observed only once. The ten largest clones take up 24% of the sample.

Healthy HIV-negative adults with no recently reported acute infections or vaccinations were included as donors. Every donor was a Caucasian adult residing in Nashville, Tennessee, USA. The CD8 memory samples were a combination of magnetically selected CD45RO+ cells and CCR7-negative CD45RA+ effector memory (TemRA) cells. After blood collection by leukapheresis, PBMCs were isolated using Ficoll-Histopaque density gradient centrifugation and then cryopreserved in the vapor phase of liquid nitrogen. Analytical flow cytometry was used to check the purity and quantity of every magnetically sorted T cell population. Genomic DNA was isolated from each sorted fraction and quantified by UV absorbance on a Nanodrop 2000c. To note about this clone: This receptor's antigen is unknown. No base quality values were provided; no much bigger clone lies one nucleotide off.

V gives up 1 base and J gives up 1 base, and the segment between their germline ends measures 4 bases. The CDR3 covers 13 residues, taking in both the cysteine and the phenylalanine. The CDR3 DNA has 39 bases and is translated from base 1. For CDR1 and CDR2, the germline V gene lists SGHVS and FNYEAQ. The TCR comes from a woman younger than 45 in good health. The source material was memory CD8+ T cells sorted from blood. The cell subset or site label corresponds to: CD45RO+ cells pooled with CCR7-negative TemRA cells. This chain joins TRBV7-6 to TRBJ1-1, with no reliable assignment of the D segment. The nucleotide sequence reads TGTGCCAGCAGCTTAGAGTCGAACACTGAAGCTTTCTTT. Its translation is CASSLESNTEAFF.